The entry below describes one TCR beta chain. The table came from immunoSEQ multiplex PCR; TCRdb's copy has only in-frame clones and leaves some out. The data contain 80,000 to 100,000 clones, around 88% of them seen just once; the ten biggest clones take up roughly an eighth. The V end was cut by 4 bases, the J end by 2 bases, with 0 bases between. The CDR3 spans 11 residues. Germline loops: CDR1 SNHLY, CDR2 FYNNEI. This sample stems from a study of control samples from healthy donors and cancer patients. The chain couples TRBV2 to TRBJ2-1, with no clear D. This clonotype was obtained from a man aged 25 to 40 in good health. The sequenced sample was blood. Written as DNA, the CDR3 is TGTGCCAGCAGTGCCTACAATGAGCAGTTCTTC. Its translation is CASSAYNEQFF.